One sample yielded the 21 T cell receptor beta chains listed below, sequenced in a study of CD8+ T cells in alopecia areata. cDNA reverse transcribed from extracted RNA served as the sequencing template. Data came from immunoSEQ multiplex PCR; TCRdb stores just in-frame clones and leaves some out. The table includes roughly 150,000 clones, 75% to 90% detected once. Sequencing used CD8+ T cells sorted from blood, obtained at week 0. Receptors were obtained from a human donor with alopecia areata.

CDR3 sequence: CASSPRGQGANSYEQYF. The CDR3 DNA sequence: TGTGCCAGTAGTCCGCGCGGACAGGGGGCGAACTCCTACGAGCAGTACTTC. This rearrangement joins TRBV19 to TRBJ2-7; 11 positions match TRBD1. This CDR3 is 17 amino acids long. CDR1 is LNHDA and CDR2 is SQIVND in the germline V gene (reference sequence). V was clipped by 5 bases and J by 0 bases; unmatched bases: 9. Drawing the rest from reference TRBV19 and TRBJ2-7, the complete variable domain is DGGITQSPKYLFRKEGQNVTLSCEQNLNHDAMYWYRQDPGQGLRLIYYSQIVNDFQKGDIAEGYSVSREKKESFPLTVTSAQKNPTAFYLCASSPRGQGANSYEQYFGPGTRLTVT.

The chain is built from TRBV7-9 and TRBJ2-1; the D gene is possibly TRBD2 (6 bases). The CDR3 consists of 14 residues. Germline-derived CDR1 and CDR2 are SEHNR and FQNEAQ (reference sequence). Trimming cost V 6 bases and J 9 bases, with 18 bases left between them. The CDR3 spells CASSSSANWGEQFF. DNA of the CDR3: TGTGCCAGCAGTTCTAGCGCCAACTGGGGTGAGCAGTTCTTC.

The chain joins TRBV5-1 to TRBJ2-1; 9 nucleotides align to TRBD1. The J segment lost 8 bases and the V segment lost 4 bases, leaving 13 bases of the junction unmatched. CDR3 size: 16 residues. Germline loops: CDR1 SGHRS, CDR2 YFSETQ. The CDR3 coding sequence is TGCGCCAGCAGCCCAACGGCCGGGACAGGGCGTTATGAGCAGTTCTTC. Protein: CASSPTAGTGRYEQFF.

The chain carries TRBV29-1 and TRBJ2-7; 9 bases are shared with TRBD2. The V segment lost 5 bases and the J segment 3 bases; nucleotides outside the gene matches: 11. This CDR3 spans 15 amino acids. Germline values: CDR1 SQVTM, CDR2 ANQGSEA. For the CDR3, the DNA is TGCAGCGTTACATCCGGGACTAGCCCCCTCTACGAGCAGTACTTC. This gives the protein CSVTSGTSPLYEQYF.

The V gene is TRBV2, the J gene TRBJ2-7, with D possibly being TRBD2 (5 bases). The CDR3 is made up of 14 amino acids. Trimming removed 1 base at V and 3 bases at J, with 10 bases between. Germline lookup yields CDR1 SNHLY and CDR2 FYNNEI. CDR3: CASSEGSVGYEQYF. For the CDR3, the DNA is TGTGCCAGCAGTGAAGGTAGCGTGGGCTACGAGCAGTACTTC.

CDR3 coding DNA: TGCGCCAGCAGCCAAGATACCGGGAAGGGCTACACCTTC. Protein: CASSQDTGKGYTF. The chain combines TRBV4-1 with TRBJ1-2, with no clear D. CDR3 size: 13 residues. CDR1 is MGHRA and CDR2 is YSYEKL in the germline V gene. With 0 bases removed from V and 8 bases from J, the gap between germline ends came to 10 bases.

This CDR3 is CASSQGSNTGELFF. CDR3 DNA: TGTGCCAGCAGCCAGGGGAGCAACACCGGGGAGCTGTTTTTT. The chain recombines TRBV14 with TRBJ2-2; D might be TRBD2 (5 bases). V was clipped by 3 bases and J by 2 bases, with 7 bases between them. The germline CDR1 and CDR2 sequences are SGHDN and FVKESK. The CDR3 runs 14 residues.

This sequence joins TRBV7-8 and TRBJ2-5; possible D gene TRBD2, 6 bases. Germline V gene data show CDR1 as SGHVS and CDR2 as FQNEAQ. This CDR3 spans 17 amino acids. V lost 2 bases and J lost 0, with 16 bases in between. The DNA of the CDR3 is TGTGCCAGCAGCTTAAAAGGAGTAGCGGAGTACCAAGAGACCCAGTACTTC. Protein: CASSLKGVAEYQETQYF.

This clone was recorded once. CDR3 sequence reads: CASSLGVENTEAFF. CDR3 bases: TGCGCCAGCAGCTTGGGTGTTGAGAACACTGAAGCTTTCTTT. The chain employs TRBV5-1 and TRBJ1-1; D gene unclear. V lost 0 bases to trimming and J lost 1 base, with 7 bases between them. The length of the CDR3 is 14 residues. The V gene's germline CDR1 is SGHRS and CDR2 YFSETQ. Using reference TRBV5-1 and TRBJ1-1 for the parts outside the CDR3, the full variable domain is KAGVTQTPRYLIKTRGQQVTLSCSPISGHRSVSWYQQTPGQGLQFLFEYFSETQRNKGNFPGRFSGRQFSNSRSEMNVSTLELGDSALYLCASSLGVENTEAFFGQGTRLTVV.

V is TRBV19 and J is TRBJ2-5, with 15 nucleotides matching TRBD2. V was pared by 5 bases and J by 5 bases, with 21 bases of the junction left unmatched. This CDR3 contains 21 residues. Germline V gene sequence: CDR1 LNHDA, CDR2 SQIVND (reference sequence). Written as DNA, the CDR3 is TGTGCCAGTAGTGGGGGACCGGGACTAGCGGGAGGCCGCGGCGGGGTGGAGACCCAGTACTTC. Protein sequence: CASSGGPGLAGGRGGVETQYF. Supplemented by reference TRBV19 and TRBJ2-5, the full variable domain reads DGGITQSPKYLFRKEGQNVTLSCEQNLNHDAMYWYRQDPGQGLRLIYYSQIVNDFQKGDIAEGYSVSREKKESFPLTVTSAQKNPTAFYLCASSGGPGLAGGRGGVETQYFGPGTRLLVL.

V is TRBV29-1 and J is TRBJ1-1; D is unresolved. The CDR3 runs 13 residues. V was clipped by 4 bases and J by 4 bases, with 13 bases between them. CDR1 SQVTM and CDR2 ANQGSEA come from the germline V gene. CDR3 coding DNA: TGCAGCGTTGTACCCCTTACGAGCACTGAAGCTTTCTTT. It yields the protein CSVVPLTSTEAFF.

The chain is built from TRBV27 and TRBJ1-2; D may be TRBD1 (5 bases). CDR3 length equals 11 residues. Trimming stripped 5 bases from V and 9 bases from J, with 10 bases between. The germline CDR1 and CDR2 sequences are MNHEY and SMNVEV (reference sequence). CDR3 amino acids: CASSKGLSYTF. CDR3 DNA sequence: TGTGCCAGCAGTAAGGGGCTGAGCTACACCTTC.

The V and J genes are TRBV11-2 and TRBJ1-5, with a tentative D call TRBD1 (5 bases). The germline V gene has CDR1 SGHAT and CDR2 FQNNGV. Deletions cut 0 bases from V and 4 bases from J, with 13 bases between. The CDR3 is 16 amino acids. CDR3 bases: TGTGCCAGCAGCTTAGACGGGTTTGGGGGTAATCAGCCCCAGCATTTT. Translation: CASSLDGFGGNQPQHF.

This clone was picked up one time. V is TRBV9 and J is TRBJ2-1; D tentatively fits TRBD1 or TRBD2 (5 bases each). Germline assignment: CDR1 SGDLS and CDR2 YYNGEE. This CDR3 comprises 16 residues. V lost 1 base, J lost 0 bases, and 11 bases lay in between. The CDR3 loop reads CASSVMSGASYNEQFF. The CDR3 region has the DNA TGTGCCAGCAGCGTAATGTCCGGGGCCTCCTACAATGAGCAGTTCTTC.

This clone came up once. The rearrangement uses TRBV27 and TRBJ2-3; tentatively, D is TRBD2 (5 bases). In germline, CDR1 is MNHEY, CDR2 SMNVEV (reference sequence). This CDR3 is built from 14 residues. V was pared by 8 bases and J by 0 bases, with 12 bases between. The CDR3 nucleotides read TGTGCCAGCTGGGAGACTCCTAGCACAGATACGCAGTATTTT. Protein product: CASWETPSTDTQYF.

This rearrangement joins TRBV29-1 to TRBJ2-1; the match to TRBD2 covers 8 bases. Trimming cost V 1 base and J 4 bases; bases outside gene matches: 9. Germline V gene sequence: CDR1 SQVTM, CDR2 ANQGSEA. The CDR3 runs to 16 residues. The CDR3 spells CSVEGRKREWYNEQFF. The CDR3 DNA reads as TGCAGCGTTGAAGGTCGCAAGCGGGAGTGGTACAATGAGCAGTTCTTC.

V usage is TRBV15 and J usage is TRBJ2-1; 8 nucleotides match TRBD2. Germline trimming cut 1 base from V and 9 bases from J; bases unmatched to any gene: 14. Per the germline V gene, CDR1 is LNHNV and CDR2 is YYDKDF (reference sequence). The length of the CDR3 is 17 residues. The DNA for the CDR3 is TGTGCCACCAGCAGAGTGGGGGTAGCGGGGTCCTCGGGTGAGCAGTTCTTC. Amino acids: CATSRVGVAGSSGEQFF.

This chain joins TRBV6-5 and TRBJ2-3, with 10 bases matching TRBD1. V trimming: 5 bases; J trimming: 3 bases; junction bases outside the gene matches: 5. Germline lookup yields CDR1 MNHEY and CDR2 SVGAGI. The CDR3 runs 15 residues. CDR3 bases: TGTGCCAGCAGTACGAGGACAGGGGGAACAGATACGCAGTATTTT. It codes for CASSTRTGGTDTQYF.

This rearrangement joins TRBV4-2 to TRBJ2-2; D is unclear. Germline V lookup: CDR1 LGHNA, CDR2 YNFKEQ. The ends were cut back, 8 bases at V and 5 bases at J, with 12 bases in the middle. The CDR3 runs to 13 residues. For the CDR3, the DNA is TGTGCCAGCGGTTGGGGTCTAACCGGGGAGCTGTTTTTT. The encoded protein is CASGWGLTGELFF.

This chain connects TRBV9 to TRBJ1-2; TRBD1 matches 7 bases. This CDR3 has 15 amino acids. Trimming at V came to 4 bases and at J to 8 bases, leaving 14 bases not matched to a gene. The V gene's germline CDR1 is SGDLS and CDR2 YYNGEE. The CDR3, as DNA: TGTGCCAGCAGCTCACTTGGGGAGGGGGCGCGAGGCTACACCTTC. Translating gives CASSSLGEGARGYTF.

The genes are TRBV27 and TRBJ2-3; D perhaps matches TRBD1 (5 bases). V lost 6 bases, J lost 7 bases, and 26 bases lay in between. The CDR3 loop spans 17 amino acids. Per germline, CDR1 MNHEY and CDR2 SMNVEV (reference sequence). CDR3 coding DNA: TGTGCCAGCAGCGGAGACCTTTACGACAGTCTTATGCATACGCAGTATTTT. Protein sequence: CASSGDLYDSLMHTQYF.